The 8 T cell receptor beta chains in this list originate from one sample, sequenced in a study of CD8 T cells in ankylosing spondylitis. Their recognized antigens are unknown. Broader study findings: A TCR beta motif of 8 or 9 highly homologous variants appeared characteristic of ankylosing spondylitis blood.

TCRdb recomputed calls from the 5' RACE reads with MiXCR, one row per CDR3 protein. The table lists approximately 400,000 distinct CDR3 sequences, roughly 15% of them singletons. Sequences were obtained from blood, either unsorted or a sorted T cell fraction (not recorded which). All receptors derive from a male donor with ankylosing spondylitis.

This clonotype was picked up a small number of times. This rearrangement joins TRBV3-1 to TRBJ2-1, with a weak D call TRBD1 (5 bases). This CDR3 has 18 amino acids. From germline, CDR1 is LGHDT and CDR2 YNNKEL (reference sequence). Trimming stripped 2 bases from V and 7 bases from J, with 24 bases between. Here the CDR3 reads CASSQQPTKGNPKNEQFF. The CDR3 coding sequence is TGTGCCAGCAGCCAACAACCCACGAAGGGGAATCCTAAAAATGAGCAGTTCTTC.

The gene calls are TRBV11-2 and TRBJ2-3; TRBD1 is a possible D gene (6 bases). Germline values: CDR1 SGHAT, CDR2 FQNNGV. The CDR3 spans 15 residues. V lost 5 bases to trimming and J lost 0 bases, with 12 bases between them. The CDR3 spells CASSPPTGSTDTQYF. DNA of the CDR3: TGTGCCAGCAGCCCGCCGACAGGAAGCACAGATACGCAGTATTTT.

The chain carries TRBV4-1 and TRBJ1-5; no clear D gene. The CDR3 length is 15 residues. V dropped 0 bases and J dropped 2 bases, with 8 bases sitting between them. Germline V gene sequence: CDR1 MGHRA, CDR2 YSYEKL. CDR3 region: CASSQDRWGNQPQHF. DNA for the CDR3: TGCGCCAGCAGCCAAGATCGATGGGGCAATCAGCCCCAGCATTTT.

The chain uses TRBV20-1 and TRBJ1-1, with a tentative D call TRBD1 (6 bases). Germline CDR1 DFQATT, CDR2 SNEGSKA (reference sequence). The CDR3 is 16 amino acids. Trimming shortened V by 1 base and J by 0 bases, and 15 bases separated the two germline ends. CDR3 amino acids: CSARGPMTGLNTEAFF. DNA for the CDR3: TGCAGTGCTAGAGGACCCATGACAGGTCTGAACACTGAAGCTTTCTTT.

This rearrangement joins TRBV20-1 to TRBJ2-7; D is perhaps TRBD1 or TRBD2 (6 bases each). The germline gives CDR1 DFQATT, CDR2 SNEGSKA (reference sequence). V was trimmed by 3 bases and J by 2 bases, leaving 11 bases between them. CDR3 length: 13 amino acids. In DNA, the CDR3 is TGCAGTGCTAGCGGGGGCCAGCCCTACGAGCAGTACTTC. Translated: CSASGGQPYEQYF.

This clonotype has more than one count but fewer than ten. V usage is TRBV29-1 and J usage is TRBJ2-1; D is unresolved. CDR3 length: 13 residues. With 6 bases removed from V and 5 bases from J, the gap between germline ends came to 14 bases. The V gene's germline CDR1 is SQVTM and CDR2 ANQGSEA. The CDR3 DNA sequence: TGCAGCGTGGGCAGCCTCGTAAACAATGAGCAGTTCTTC. Its translation is CSVGSLVNNEQFF.

The chain is built from TRBV11-3 and TRBJ1-4; TRBD1 matches at 10 bases. Germline V gene data show CDR1 as SGHNT and CDR2 as YENEEA. V lost 1 base to trimming and J lost 2 bases; unmatched junction nucleotides: 13. The CDR3 consists of 20 residues. The CDR3 nucleotides are TGTGCCAGCAGCTTAGTTGGACAGGGGGTGCCAGGGGGTACTAATGAAAAACTGTTTTTT. Its protein is CASSLVGQGVPGGTNEKLFF.

This clonotype was seen a few times. The chain recombines TRBV29-1 with TRBJ2-1, with TRBD2 identical over 10 bases. Germline loops: CDR1 SQVTM, CDR2 ANQGSEA. Germline trimming cut 7 bases from V and 5 bases from J; bases unmatched to any gene: 23. The CDR3 length is 19 residues. CDR3 sequence reads: CSARGAGGLWLAGDNEQFF. The CDR3 region has the DNA TGCAGCGCCAGGGGGGCAGGGGGACTGTGGCTAGCGGGAGACAATGAGCAGTTCTTC.